This note documents a single TCR beta chain sequence. Its matching antigen is unknown. With 60 Vbeta and 13 Jbeta primers, the PCR was carried out. Assay: immunoSEQ multiplex PCR; the TCRdb copy retains only in-frame clones and omits some. This table holds 170,000 or so clones, approximately 84% found once. The source of the sample is a study of cytomegalovirus exposure and HLA in healthy donors. Findings and caveats of the study: With DRB1 most and HLA-C fewest, TCR association rates differed between HLA loci in a later analysis. Reports state that TCR beta sequences accurately predicted most subjects' HLA-A and HLA-B alleles.

V lost 2 bases and J lost 10, with 8 bases in between. The CDR3 spans 11 residues. From germline, CDR1 is LGHNT and CDR2 FRNRAP. Sequences were obtained from PBMCs. The rearrangement uses TRBV12-5 and TRBJ1-2; the D gene is possibly TRBD1 (5 bases). This TCR came from a boy aged 2-9 years in good health and CMV-seronegative. The CDR3 reads CASGLSRVYTF. In nucleotides, the CDR3 is TGTGCTAGTGGTTTGTCCAGGGTCTACACCTTC.